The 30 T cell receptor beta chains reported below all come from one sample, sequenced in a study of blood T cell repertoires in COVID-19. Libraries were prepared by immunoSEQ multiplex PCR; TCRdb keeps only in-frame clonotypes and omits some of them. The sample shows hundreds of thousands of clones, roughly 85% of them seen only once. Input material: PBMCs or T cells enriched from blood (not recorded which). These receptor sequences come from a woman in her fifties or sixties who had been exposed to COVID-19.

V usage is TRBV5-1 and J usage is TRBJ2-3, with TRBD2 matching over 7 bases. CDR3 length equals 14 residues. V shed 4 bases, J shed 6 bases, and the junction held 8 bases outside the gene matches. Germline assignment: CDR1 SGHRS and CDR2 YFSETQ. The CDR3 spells CASSTGLVGDTQYF. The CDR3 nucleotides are TGCGCCAGCAGCACCGGACTAGTCGGCGATACGCAGTATTTT.

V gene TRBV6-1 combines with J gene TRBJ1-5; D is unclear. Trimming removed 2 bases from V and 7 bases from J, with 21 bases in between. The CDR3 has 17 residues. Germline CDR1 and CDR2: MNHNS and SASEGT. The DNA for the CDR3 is TGTGCCAGCAGTGAATCACCGGCGGGAGGGCCCTGGCAGCCCCAGCATTTT. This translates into CASSESPAGGPWQPQHF.

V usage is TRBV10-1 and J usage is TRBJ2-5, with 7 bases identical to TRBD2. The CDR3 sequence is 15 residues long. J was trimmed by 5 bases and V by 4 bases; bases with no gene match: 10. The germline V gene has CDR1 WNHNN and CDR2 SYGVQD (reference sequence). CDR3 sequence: CASSVGSGLGETQYF. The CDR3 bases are TGCGCCAGCAGTGTCGGTAGCGGGCTGGGGGAGACCCAGTACTTC.

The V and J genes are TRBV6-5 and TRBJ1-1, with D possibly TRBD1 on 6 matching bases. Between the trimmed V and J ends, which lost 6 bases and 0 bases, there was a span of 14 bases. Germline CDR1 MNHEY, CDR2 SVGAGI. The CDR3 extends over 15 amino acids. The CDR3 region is CASRGWTALNTEAFF. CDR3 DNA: TGTGCCAGCAGGGGTTGGACAGCGCTGAACACTGAAGCTTTCTTT.

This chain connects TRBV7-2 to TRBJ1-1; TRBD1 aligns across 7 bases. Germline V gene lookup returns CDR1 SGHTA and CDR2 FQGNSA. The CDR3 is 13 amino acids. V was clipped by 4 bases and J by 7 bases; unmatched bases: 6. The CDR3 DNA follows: TGTGCCAGCAGCTCGGGACAGCGTCTTGAAGCTTTCTTT. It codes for CASSSGQRLEAFF.

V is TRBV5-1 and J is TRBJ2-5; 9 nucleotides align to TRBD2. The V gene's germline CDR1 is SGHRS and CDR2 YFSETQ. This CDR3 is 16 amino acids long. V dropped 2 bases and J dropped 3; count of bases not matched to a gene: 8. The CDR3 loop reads CASSFGASSGEETQYF. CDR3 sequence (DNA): TGCGCCAGCAGCTTTGGGGCCTCTAGCGGGGAAGAGACCCAGTACTTC.

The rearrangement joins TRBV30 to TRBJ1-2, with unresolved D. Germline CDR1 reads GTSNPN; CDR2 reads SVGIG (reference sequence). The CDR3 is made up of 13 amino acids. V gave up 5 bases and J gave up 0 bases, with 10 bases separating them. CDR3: CAWQGGTNYGYTF. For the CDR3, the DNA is TGTGCCTGGCAAGGAGGGACTAACTATGGCTACACCTTC.

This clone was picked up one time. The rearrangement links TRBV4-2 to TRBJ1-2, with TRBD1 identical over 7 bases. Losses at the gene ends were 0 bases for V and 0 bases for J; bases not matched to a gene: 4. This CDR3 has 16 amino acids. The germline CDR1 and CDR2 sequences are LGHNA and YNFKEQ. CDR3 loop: CASSQEGGQSNYGYTF. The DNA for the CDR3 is TGTGCCAGCAGCCAAGAAGGGGGACAGTCTAACTATGGCTACACCTTC.

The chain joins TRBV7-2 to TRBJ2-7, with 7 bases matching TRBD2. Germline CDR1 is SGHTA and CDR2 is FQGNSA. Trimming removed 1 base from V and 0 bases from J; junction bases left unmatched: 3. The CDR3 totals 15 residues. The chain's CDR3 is CASSLGGGGSYEQYF. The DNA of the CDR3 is TGTGCCAGCAGCTTAGGGGGGGGTGGCTCCTACGAGCAGTACTTC.

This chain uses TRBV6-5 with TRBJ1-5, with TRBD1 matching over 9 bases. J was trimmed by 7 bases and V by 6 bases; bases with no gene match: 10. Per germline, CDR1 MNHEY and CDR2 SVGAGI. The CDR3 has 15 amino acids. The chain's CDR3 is CASRDGQGLWQPQHF. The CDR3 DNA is TGTGCCAGCAGGGACGGACAGGGGCTCTGGCAGCCCCAGCATTTT.

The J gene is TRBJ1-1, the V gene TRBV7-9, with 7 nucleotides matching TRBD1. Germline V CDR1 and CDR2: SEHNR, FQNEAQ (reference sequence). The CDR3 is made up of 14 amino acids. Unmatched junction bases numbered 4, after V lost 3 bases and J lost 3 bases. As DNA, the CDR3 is TGTGCCAGCAGCTTCCGAACAGGGGACACTGAAGCTTTCTTT. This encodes CASSFRTGDTEAFF. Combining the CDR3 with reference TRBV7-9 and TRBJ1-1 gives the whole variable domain DTGVSQNPRHKITKRGQNVTFRCDPISEHNRLYWYRQTLGQGPEFLTYFQNEAQLEKSRLLSDRFSAERPKGSFSTLEIQRTEQGDSAMYLCASSFRTGDTEAFFGQGTRLTVV.

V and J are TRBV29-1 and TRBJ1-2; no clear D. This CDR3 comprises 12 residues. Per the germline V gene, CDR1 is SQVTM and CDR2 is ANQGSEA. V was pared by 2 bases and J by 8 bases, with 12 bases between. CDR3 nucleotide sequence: TGCAGCGTTGAAAGCCATTCCAGGGGCTACACCTTC. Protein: CSVESHSRGYTF.

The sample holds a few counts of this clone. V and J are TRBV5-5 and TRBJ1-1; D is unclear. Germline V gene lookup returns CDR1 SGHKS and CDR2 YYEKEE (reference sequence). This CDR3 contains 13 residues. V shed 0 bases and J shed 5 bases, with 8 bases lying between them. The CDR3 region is CASSLESWTEAFF. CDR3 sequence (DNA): TGTGCCAGCAGCTTGGAGAGCTGGACTGAAGCTTTCTTT.

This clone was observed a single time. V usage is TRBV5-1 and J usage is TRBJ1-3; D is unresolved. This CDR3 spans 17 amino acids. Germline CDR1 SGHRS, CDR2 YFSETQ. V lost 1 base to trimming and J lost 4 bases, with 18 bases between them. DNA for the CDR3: TGCGCCAGCAGCTTGAATGTGGCCGTCGTTCAAGGAAACACCATATATTTT. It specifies CASSLNVAVVQGNTIYF.

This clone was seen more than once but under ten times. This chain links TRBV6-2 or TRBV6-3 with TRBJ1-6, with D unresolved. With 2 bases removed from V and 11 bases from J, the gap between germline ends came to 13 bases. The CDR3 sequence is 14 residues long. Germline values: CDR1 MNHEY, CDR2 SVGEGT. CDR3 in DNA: TGTGCCAGCAGTTACGAGGGTCTGGTGGCACCCCTCCACTTT. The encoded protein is CASSYEGLVAPLHF.

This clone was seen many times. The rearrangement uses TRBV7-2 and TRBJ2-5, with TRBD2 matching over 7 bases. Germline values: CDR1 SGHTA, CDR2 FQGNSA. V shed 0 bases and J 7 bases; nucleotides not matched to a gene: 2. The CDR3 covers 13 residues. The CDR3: CASSLASGRTQYF. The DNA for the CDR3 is TGTGCCAGCAGCTTAGCTAGCGGGCGGACCCAGTACTTC. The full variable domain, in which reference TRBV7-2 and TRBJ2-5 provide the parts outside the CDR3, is GAGVSQSPSNKVTEKGKDVELRCDPISGHTALYWYRQSLGQGLEFLIYFQGNSAPDKSGLPSDRFSAERTGGSVSTLTIQRTQQEDSAVYLCASSLASGRTQYFGPGTRLLVL.

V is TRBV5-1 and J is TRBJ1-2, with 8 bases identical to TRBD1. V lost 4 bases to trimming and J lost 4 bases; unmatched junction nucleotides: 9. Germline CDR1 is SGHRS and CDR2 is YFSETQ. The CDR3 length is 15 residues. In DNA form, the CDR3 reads TGCGCCAGCAGCCCACGGACAGGGTCGGGCTATGGCTACACCTTC. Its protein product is CASSPRTGSGYGYTF.

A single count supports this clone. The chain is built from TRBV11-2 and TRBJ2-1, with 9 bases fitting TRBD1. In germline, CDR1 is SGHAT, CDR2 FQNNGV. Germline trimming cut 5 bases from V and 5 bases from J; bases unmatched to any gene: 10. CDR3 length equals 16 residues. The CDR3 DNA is TGTGCCAGCAGCGGTTTACAGGGGGCGTCTAACAATGAGCAGTTCTTC. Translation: CASSGLQGASNNEQFF.

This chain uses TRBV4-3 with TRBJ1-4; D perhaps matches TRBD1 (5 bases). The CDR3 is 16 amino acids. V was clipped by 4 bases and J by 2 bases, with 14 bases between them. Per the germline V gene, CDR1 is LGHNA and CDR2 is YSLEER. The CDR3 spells CASSRGLGGTNEKLFF. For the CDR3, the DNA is TGCGCCAGCAGCCGAGGGCTCGGGGGTACTAATGAAAAACTGTTTTTT.

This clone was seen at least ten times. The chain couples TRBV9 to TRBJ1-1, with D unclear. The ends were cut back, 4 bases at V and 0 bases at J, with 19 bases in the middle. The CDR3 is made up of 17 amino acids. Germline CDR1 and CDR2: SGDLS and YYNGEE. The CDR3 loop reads CASSPTINLGVNTEAFF. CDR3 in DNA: TGTGCCAGCAGCCCAACGATTAACCTCGGGGTGAACACTGAAGCTTTCTTT.

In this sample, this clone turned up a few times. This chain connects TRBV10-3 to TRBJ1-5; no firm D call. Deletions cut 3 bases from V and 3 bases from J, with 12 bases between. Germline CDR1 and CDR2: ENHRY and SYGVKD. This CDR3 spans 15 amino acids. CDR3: CAISESRSNNQPQHF. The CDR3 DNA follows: TGTGCCATCAGTGAATCCAGGTCGAACAATCAGCCCCAGCATTTT.

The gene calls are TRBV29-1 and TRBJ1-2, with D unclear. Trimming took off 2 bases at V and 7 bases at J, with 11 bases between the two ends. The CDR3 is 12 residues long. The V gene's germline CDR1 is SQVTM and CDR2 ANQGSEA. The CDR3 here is CSVELPGGGYTF. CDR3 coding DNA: TGCAGCGTTGAACTACCTGGAGGTGGCTACACCTTC.

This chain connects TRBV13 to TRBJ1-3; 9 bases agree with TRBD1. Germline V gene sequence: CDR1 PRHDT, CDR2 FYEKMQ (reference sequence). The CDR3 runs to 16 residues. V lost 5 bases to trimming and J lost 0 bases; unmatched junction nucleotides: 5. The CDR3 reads CASSPTGGFSGNTIYF. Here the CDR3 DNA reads TGTGCCAGCAGCCCGACAGGGGGTTTCTCTGGAAACACCATATATTTT.

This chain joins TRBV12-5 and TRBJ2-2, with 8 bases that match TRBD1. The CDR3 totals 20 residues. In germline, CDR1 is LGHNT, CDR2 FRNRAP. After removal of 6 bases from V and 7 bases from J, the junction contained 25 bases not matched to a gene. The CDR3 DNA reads TGTGCTAGTGGCCAAACCCGAAGCAATTTCAGGGGGCGAGAGGTCGGGGAGCTGTTTTTT. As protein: CASGQTRSNFRGREVGELFF.

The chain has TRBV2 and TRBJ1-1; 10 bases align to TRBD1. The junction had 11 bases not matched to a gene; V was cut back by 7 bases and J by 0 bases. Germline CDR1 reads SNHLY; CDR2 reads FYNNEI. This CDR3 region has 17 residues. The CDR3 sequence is CASTFSGTGVLNTEAFF. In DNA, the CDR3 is TGTGCCAGCACCTTTTCCGGGACAGGGGTTCTGAACACTGAAGCTTTCTTT.

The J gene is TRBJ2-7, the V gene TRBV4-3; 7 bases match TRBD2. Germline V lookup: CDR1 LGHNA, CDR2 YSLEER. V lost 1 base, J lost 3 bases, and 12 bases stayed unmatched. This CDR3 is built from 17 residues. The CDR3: CASSQAAGKSGIYEQYF. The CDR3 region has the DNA TGCGCCAGCAGCCAAGCAGCGGGGAAATCGGGGATCTACGAGCAGTACTTC.

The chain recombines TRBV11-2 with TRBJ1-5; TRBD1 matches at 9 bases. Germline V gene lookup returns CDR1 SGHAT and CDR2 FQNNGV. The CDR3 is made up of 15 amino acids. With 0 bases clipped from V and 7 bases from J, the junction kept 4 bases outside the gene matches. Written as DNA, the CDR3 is TGTGCCAGCAGCTTAGAGGGACAGGGCGGCCAGCCCCAGCATTTT. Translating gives CASSLEGQGGQPQHF.

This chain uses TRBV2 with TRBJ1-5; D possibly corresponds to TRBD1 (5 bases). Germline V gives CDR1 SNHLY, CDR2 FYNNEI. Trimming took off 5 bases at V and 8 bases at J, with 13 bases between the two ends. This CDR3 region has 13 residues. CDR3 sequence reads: CASSTGVREPQHF. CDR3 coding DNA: TGTGCCAGCAGTACGGGGGTGCGGGAGCCCCAGCATTTT. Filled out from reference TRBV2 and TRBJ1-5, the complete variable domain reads EPEVTQTPSHQVTQMGQEVILRCVPISNHLYFYWYRQILGQKVEFLVSFYNNEISEKSEIFDDQFSVERPDGSNFTLKIRSTKLEDSAMYFCASSTGVREPQHFGDGTRLSIL.

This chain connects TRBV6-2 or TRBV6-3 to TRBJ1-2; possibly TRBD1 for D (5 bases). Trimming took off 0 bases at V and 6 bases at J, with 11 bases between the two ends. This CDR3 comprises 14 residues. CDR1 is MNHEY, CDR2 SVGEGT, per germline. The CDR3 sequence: CASSYSPGVNGYTF. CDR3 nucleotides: TGTGCCAGCAGTTACTCACCGGGGGTAAATGGCTACACCTTC.

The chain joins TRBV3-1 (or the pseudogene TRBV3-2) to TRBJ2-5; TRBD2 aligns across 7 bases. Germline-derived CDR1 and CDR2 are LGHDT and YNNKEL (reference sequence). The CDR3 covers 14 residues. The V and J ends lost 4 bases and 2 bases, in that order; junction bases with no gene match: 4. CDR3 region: CASSRGGKQETQYF. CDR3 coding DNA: TGTGCCAGCAGCCGCGGGGGAAAGCAAGAGACCCAGTACTTC.